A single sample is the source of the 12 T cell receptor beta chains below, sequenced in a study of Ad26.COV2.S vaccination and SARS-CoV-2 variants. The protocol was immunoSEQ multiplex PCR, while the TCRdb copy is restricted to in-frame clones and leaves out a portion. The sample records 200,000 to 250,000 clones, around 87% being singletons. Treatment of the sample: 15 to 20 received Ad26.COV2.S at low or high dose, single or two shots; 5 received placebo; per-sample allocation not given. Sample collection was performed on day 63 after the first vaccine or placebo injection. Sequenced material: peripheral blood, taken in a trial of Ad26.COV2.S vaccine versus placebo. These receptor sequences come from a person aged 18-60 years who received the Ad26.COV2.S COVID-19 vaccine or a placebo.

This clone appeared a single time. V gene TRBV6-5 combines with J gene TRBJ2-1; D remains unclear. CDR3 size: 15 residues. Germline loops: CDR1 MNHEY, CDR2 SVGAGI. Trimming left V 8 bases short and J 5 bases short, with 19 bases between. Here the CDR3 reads CASGHDQDLDNEQFF. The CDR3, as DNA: TGTGCCAGCGGCCACGACCAAGATCTGGACAATGAGCAGTTCTTC.

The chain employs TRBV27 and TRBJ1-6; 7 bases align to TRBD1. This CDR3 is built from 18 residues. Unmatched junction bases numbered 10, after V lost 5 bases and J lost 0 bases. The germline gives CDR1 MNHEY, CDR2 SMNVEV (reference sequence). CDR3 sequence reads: CASSPSPGQRSYNSPLHF. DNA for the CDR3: TGTGCCAGCAGTCCGTCCCCGGGACAGCGCTCCTATAATTCACCCCTCCACTTT.

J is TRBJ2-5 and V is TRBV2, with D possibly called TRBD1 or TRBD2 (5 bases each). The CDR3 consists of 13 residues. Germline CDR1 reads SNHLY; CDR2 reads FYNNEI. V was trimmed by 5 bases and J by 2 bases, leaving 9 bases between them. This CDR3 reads CASSLGRQETQYF. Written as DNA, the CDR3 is TGTGCCAGCAGTCTGGGACGGCAAGAGACCCAGTACTTC.

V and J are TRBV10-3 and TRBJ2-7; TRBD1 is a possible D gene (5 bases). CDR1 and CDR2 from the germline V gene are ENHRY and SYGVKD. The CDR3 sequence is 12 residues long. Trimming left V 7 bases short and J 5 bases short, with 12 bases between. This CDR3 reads CAIKGLDNEQYF. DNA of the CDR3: TGTGCCATCAAGGGGCTCGACAACGAGCAGTACTTC.

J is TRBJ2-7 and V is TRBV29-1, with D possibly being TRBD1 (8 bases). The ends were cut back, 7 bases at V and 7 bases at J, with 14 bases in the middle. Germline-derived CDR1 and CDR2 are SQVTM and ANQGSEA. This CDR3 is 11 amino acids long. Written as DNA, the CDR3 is TGCAGCGGCGGACAGGGAGGGGAGCAGTACTTC. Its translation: CSGGQGGEQYF.

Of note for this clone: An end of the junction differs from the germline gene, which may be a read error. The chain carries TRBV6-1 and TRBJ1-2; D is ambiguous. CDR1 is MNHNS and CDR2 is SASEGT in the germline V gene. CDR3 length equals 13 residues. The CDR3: CASREGQNYGYTF. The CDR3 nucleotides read TGTGCCAGCAGGGAAGGGCAGAACTATGGCTACACCTTC.

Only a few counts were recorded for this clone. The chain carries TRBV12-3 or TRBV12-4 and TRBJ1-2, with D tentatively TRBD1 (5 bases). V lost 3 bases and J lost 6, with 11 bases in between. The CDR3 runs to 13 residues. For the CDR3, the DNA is TGTGCCAGCAGTTTCGGCAGGGACGATGGCTACACCTTC. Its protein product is CASSFGRDDGYTF.

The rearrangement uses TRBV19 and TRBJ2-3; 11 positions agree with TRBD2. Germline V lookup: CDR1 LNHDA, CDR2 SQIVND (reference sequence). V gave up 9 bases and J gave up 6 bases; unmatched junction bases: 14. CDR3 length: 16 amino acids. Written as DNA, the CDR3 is TGTGCCAGCGGAGTAGGGACTAGCGGTCCTCGGGATACGCAGTATTTT. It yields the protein CASGVGTSGPRDTQYF.

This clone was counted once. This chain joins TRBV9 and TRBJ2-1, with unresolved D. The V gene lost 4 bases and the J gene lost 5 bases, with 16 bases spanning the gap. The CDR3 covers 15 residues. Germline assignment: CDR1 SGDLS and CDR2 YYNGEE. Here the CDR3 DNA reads TGTGCCAGCAGCCCCCGTATCCGCGTTGACAATGAGCAGTTCTTC. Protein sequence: CASSPRIRVDNEQFF.

CDR3 sequence reads: CASSVDNQETQYF. In DNA, the CDR3 is TGCGCCAGCAGCGTGGACAACCAAGAGACCCAGTACTTC. This chain links TRBV5-1 with TRBJ2-5, with D possibly TRBD1 on 5 matching bases. CDR1 and CDR2 (germline): SGHRS, YFSETQ. V gave up 4 bases and J gave up 0 bases, with 7 bases separating them. CDR3 length: 13 amino acids. Based on the CDR3 plus reference TRBV5-1 and TRBJ2-5, the full variable domain is KAGVTQTPRYLIKTRGQQVTLSCSPISGHRSVSWYQQTPGQGLQFLFEYFSETQRNKGNFPGRFSGRQFSNSRSEMNVSTLELGDSALYLCASSVDNQETQYFGPGTRLLVL.

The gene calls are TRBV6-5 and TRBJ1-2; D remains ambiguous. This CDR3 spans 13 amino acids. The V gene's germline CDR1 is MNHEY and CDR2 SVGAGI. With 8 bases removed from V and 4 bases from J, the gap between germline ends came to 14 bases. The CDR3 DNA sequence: TGTGCCAGCGGTTCCCCCCAGGCCTATGGCTACACCTTC. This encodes CASGSPQAYGYTF.

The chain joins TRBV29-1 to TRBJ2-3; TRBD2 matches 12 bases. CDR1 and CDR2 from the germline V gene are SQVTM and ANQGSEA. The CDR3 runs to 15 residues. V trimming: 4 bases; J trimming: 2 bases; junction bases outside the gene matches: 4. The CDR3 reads CSVVTSGGPTDTQYF. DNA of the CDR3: TGCAGCGTTGTCACTAGCGGGGGGCCCACAGATACGCAGTATTTT.